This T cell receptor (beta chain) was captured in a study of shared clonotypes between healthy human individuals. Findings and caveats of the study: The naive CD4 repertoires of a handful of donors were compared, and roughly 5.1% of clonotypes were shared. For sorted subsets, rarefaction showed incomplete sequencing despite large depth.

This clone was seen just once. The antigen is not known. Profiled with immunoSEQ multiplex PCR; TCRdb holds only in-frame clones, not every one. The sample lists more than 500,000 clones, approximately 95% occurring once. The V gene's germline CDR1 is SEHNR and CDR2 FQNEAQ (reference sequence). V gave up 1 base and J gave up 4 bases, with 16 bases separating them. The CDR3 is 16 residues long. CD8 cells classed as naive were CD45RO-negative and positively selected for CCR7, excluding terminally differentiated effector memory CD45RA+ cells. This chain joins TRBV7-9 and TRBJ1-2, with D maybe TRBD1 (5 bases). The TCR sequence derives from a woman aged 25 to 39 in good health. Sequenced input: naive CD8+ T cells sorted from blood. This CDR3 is CASSLGGHGTIYGYTF. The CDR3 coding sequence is TGTGCCAGCAGCTTAGGAGGACACGGAACCATCTATGGCTACACCTTC.